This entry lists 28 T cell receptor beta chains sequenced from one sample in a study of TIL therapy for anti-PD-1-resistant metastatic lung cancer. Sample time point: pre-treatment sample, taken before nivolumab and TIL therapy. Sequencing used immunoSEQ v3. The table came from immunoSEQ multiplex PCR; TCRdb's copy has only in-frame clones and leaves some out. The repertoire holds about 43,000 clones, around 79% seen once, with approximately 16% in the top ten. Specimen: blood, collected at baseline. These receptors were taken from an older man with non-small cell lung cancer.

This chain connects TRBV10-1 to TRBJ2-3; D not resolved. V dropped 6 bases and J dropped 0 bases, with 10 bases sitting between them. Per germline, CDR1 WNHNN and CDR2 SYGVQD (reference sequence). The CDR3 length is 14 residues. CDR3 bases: TGCGCCAGCAGCCTTGGAAAAAGCACAGATACGCAGTATTTT. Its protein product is CASSLGKSTDTQYF.

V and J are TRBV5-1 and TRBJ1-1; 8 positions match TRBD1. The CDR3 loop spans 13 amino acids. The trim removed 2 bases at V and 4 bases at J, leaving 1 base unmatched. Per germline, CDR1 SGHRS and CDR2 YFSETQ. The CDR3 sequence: CASSFTGGTEAFF. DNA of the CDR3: TGCGCCAGCAGCTTTACAGGGGGCACTGAAGCTTTCTTT. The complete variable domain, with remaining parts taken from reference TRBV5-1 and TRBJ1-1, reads KAGVTQTPRYLIKTRGQQVTLSCSPISGHRSVSWYQQTPGQGLQFLFEYFSETQRNKGNFPGRFSGRQFSNSRSEMNVSTLELGDSALYLCASSFTGGTEAFFGQGTRLTVV.

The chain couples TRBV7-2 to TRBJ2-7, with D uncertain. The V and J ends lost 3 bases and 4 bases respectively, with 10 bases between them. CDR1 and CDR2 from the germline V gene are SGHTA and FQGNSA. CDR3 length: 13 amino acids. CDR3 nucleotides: TGTGCCAGCAGCTTCACGAAAGGATACGAGCAGTACTTC. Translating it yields CASSFTKGYEQYF.

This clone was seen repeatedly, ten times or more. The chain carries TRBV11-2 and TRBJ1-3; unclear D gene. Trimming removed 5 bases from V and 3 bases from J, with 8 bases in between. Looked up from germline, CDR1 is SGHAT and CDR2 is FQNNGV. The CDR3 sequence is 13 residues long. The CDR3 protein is CASSRGVGNTIYF. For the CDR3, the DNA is TGTGCCAGCAGCCGTGGGGTTGGAAACACCATATATTTT. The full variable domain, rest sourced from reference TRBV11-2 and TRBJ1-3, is EAGVAQSPRYKIIEKRQSVAFWCNPISGHATLYWYQQILGQGPKLLIQFQNNGVVDDSQLPKDRFSAERLKGVDSTLKIQPAKLEDSAVYLCASSRGVGNTIYFGEGSWLTVV.

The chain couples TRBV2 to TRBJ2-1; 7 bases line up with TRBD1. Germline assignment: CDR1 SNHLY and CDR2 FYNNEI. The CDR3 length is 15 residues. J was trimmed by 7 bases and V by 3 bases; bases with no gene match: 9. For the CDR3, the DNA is TGTGCCAGCAGTGATCCGGCAGGGGGTTGGAATGAGCAGTTCTTC. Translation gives CASSDPAGGWNEQFF.

CDR3: CASSSYPTDRVKAFF. The CDR3, as DNA: TGTGCCAGCAGTTCGTATCCAACCGACAGGGTAAAAGCTTTCTTT. The rearrangement links TRBV27 to TRBJ1-1; 7 bases are a match to TRBD1. With V trimmed by 4 bases and J by 9 bases, 14 bases remained unmatched. CDR1 is MNHEY, CDR2 SMNVEV, per germline (reference sequence). The CDR3 runs 15 residues.

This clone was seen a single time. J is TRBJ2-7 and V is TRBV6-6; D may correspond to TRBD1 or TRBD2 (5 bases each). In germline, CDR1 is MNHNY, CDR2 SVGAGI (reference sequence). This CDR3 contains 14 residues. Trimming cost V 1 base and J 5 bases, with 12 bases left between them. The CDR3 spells CASSYLGRGNEQYF. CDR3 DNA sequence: TGTGCCAGCAGTTACTTGGGACGAGGGAACGAGCAGTACTTC.

This CDR3 reads CASSLVLGAGPPLHF. The CDR3 bases are TGTGCCAGCAGCTTAGTCCTCGGAGCGGGTCCACCCCTCCACTTT. The chain couples TRBV7-2 to TRBJ1-6; no clear D. This CDR3 region has 15 residues. Germline V gene data show CDR1 as SGHTA and CDR2 as FQGNSA. V dropped 1 base and J dropped 11 bases, with 15 bases sitting between them.

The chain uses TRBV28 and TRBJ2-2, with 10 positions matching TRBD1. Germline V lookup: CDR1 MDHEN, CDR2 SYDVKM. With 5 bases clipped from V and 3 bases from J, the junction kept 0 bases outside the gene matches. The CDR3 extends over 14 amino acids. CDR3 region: CASSGTGDTGELFF. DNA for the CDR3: TGTGCCAGCAGTGGGACAGGGGACACCGGGGAGCTGTTTTTT. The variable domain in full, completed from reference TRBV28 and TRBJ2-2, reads DVKVTQSSRYLVKRTGEKVFLECVQDMDHENMFWYRQDPGLGLRLIYFSYDVKMKEKGDIPEGYSVSREKKERFSLILESASTNQTSMYLCASSGTGDTGELFFGEGSRLTVL.

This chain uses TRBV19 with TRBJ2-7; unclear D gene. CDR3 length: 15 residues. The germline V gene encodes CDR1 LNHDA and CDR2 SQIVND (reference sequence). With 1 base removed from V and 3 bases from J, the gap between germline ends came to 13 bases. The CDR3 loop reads CASSIAVDQGYEQYF. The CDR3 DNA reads TGTGCCAGTAGTATAGCCGTGGATCAAGGCTACGAGCAGTACTTC.

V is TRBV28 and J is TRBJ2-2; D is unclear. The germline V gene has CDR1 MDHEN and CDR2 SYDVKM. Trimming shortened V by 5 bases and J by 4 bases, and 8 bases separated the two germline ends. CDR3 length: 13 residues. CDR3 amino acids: CASSGVITGELFF. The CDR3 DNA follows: TGTGCCAGCAGTGGGGTGATCACCGGGGAGCTGTTTTTT.

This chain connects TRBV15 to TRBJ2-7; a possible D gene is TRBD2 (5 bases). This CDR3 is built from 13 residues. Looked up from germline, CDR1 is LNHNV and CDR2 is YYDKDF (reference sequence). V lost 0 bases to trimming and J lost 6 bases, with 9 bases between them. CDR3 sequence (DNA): TGTGCCACCAGCAGAGATCCCGAGGGCGAGCAGTACTTC. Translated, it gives CATSRDPEGEQYF.

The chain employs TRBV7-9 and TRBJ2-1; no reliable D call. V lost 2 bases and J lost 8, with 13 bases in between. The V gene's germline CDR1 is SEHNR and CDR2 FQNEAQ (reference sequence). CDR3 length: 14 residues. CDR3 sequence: CASSLLPAVDEQFF. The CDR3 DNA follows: TGTGCCAGCAGCTTACTCCCCGCCGTCGATGAGCAGTTCTTC.

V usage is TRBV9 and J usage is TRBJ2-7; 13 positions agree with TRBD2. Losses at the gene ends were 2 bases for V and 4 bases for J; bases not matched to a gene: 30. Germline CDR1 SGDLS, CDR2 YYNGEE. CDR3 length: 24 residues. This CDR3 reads CASSVHTGAFGTSGTVPLPYEQYF. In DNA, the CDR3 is TGTGCCAGCAGCGTTCACACAGGGGCCTTCGGGACTAGCGGGACCGTCCCCTTGCCTTACGAGCAGTACTTC.

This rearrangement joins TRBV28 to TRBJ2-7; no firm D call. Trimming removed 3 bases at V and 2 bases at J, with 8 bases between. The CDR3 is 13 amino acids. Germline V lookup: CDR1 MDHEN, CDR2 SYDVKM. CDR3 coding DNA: TGTGCCAGCAGTTTTGTAACAACCTACGAGCAGTACTTC. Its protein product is CASSFVTTYEQYF.

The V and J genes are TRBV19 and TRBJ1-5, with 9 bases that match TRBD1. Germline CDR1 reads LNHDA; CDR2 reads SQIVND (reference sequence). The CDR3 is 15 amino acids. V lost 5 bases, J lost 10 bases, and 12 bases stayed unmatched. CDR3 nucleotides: TGTGCCAGTAGTCGACAGGGGGACTGGATACATCCCCAGCATTTT. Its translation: CASSRQGDWIHPQHF.

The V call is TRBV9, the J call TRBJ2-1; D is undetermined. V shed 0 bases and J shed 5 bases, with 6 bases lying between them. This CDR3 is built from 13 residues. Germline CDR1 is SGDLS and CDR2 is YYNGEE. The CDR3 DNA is TGTGCCAGCAGCGTAGGCCTAGACAATGAGCAGTTCTTC. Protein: CASSVGLDNEQFF.

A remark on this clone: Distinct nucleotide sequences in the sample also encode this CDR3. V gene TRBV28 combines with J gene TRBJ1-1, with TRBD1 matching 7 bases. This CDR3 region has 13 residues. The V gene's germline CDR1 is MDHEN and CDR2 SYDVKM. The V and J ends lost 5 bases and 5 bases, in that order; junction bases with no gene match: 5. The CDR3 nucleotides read TGTGCCAGCAGTCGAGACAGGGTTACTGAAGCTTTCTTT. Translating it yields CASSRDRVTEAFF.

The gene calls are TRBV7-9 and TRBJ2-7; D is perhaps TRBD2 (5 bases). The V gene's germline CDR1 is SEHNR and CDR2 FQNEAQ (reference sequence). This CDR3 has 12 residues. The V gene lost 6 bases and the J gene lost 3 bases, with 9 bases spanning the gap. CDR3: CASRNRDYEQYF. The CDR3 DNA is TGTGCCAGCAGAAACCGGGACTACGAGCAGTACTTC.

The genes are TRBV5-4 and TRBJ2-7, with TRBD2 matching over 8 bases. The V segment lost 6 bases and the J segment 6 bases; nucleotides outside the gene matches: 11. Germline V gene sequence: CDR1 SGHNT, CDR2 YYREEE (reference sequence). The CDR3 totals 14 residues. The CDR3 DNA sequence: TGTGCCAGCACCCCAGGTGGCGGGAGGACCGAGCAGTACTTC. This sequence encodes CASTPGGGRTEQYF.

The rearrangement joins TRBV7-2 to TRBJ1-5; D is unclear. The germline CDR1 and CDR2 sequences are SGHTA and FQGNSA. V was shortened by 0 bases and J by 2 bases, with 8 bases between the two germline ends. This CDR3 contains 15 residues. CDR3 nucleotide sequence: TGTGCCAGCAGCTTAGCAGGGATGGGCAATCAGCCCCAGCATTTT. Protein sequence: CASSLAGMGNQPQHF.

The CDR3 DNA reads as TGTGCCAGCAGTGATGACAGGGGATTCGGAGAGACCCAGTACTTC. Translation gives CASSDDRGFGETQYF. The V call is TRBV25-1, the J call TRBJ2-5, with TRBD1 matching 8 bases. Germline trimming cut 3 bases from V and 4 bases from J; bases unmatched to any gene: 7. The CDR3 runs to 15 residues. The germline CDR1 and CDR2 sequences are MGHDK and SYGVNS.

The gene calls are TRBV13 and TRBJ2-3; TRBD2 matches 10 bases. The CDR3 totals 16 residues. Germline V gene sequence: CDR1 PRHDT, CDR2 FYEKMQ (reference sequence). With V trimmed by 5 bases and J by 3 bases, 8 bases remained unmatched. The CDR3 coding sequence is TGTGCCAGCAGCATCCGAGCGGGAGGGGTGACAGATACGCAGTATTTT. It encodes CASSIRAGGVTDTQYF.

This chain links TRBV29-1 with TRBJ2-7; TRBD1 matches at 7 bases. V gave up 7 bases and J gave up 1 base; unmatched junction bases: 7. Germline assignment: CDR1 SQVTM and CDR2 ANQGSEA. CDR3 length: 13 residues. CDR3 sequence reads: CSGRQGRSYEQYF. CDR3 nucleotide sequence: TGCAGCGGCCGACAGGGAAGATCCTACGAGCAGTACTTC.

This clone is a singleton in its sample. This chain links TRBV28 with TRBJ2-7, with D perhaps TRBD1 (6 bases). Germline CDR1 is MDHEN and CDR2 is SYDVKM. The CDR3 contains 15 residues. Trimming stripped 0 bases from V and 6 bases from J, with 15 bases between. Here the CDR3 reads CASSLWLGTLVEQYF. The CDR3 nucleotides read TGTGCCAGCAGTTTATGGTTGGGGACACTCGTCGAGCAGTACTTC.

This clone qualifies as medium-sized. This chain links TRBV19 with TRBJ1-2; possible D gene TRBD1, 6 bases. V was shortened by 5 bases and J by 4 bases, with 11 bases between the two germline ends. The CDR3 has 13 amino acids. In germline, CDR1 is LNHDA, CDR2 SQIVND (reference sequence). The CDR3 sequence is CASSLGQVYGYTF. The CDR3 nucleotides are TGTGCCAGTAGTTTGGGACAAGTCTATGGCTACACCTTC. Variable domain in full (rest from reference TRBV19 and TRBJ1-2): DGGITQSPKYLFRKEGQNVTLSCEQNLNHDAMYWYRQDPGQGLRLIYYSQIVNDFQKGDIAEGYSVSREKKESFPLTVTSAQKNPTAFYLCASSLGQVYGYTFGSGTRLTVV.

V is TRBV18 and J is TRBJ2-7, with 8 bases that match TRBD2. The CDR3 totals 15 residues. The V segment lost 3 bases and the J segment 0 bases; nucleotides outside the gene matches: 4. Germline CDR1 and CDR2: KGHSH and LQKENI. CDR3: CASSPASGSSYEQYF. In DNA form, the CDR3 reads TGTGCCAGCTCACCCGCTAGCGGGTCCTCCTACGAGCAGTACTTC.

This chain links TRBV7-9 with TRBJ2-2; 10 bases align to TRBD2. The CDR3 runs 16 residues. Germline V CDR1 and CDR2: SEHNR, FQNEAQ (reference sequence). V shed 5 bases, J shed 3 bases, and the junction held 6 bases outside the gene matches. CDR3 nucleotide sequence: TGTGCCAGCAGCCTGAGGACTAGCGGAGACACCGGGGAGCTGTTTTTT. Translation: CASSLRTSGDTGELFF.